These 5 T cell receptor beta chains were all obtained from the same sample, sequenced in a study of OX40 agonist ivuxolimab in advanced cancers. Clones were sequenced by immunoSEQ multiplex PCR, and TCRdb holds only the in-frame ones, with some missing. The repertoire holds about 71,000 clones, about 90% seen once, with 14% to 15% in the top ten. Sequenced material: CD4+ or CD8+ T cells sorted from blood, taken in a trial of the OX40 agonist ivuxolimab. The source is an adult with an advanced solid tumor such as melanoma, head and neck, liver or kidney cancer.

J is TRBJ2-5 and V is TRBV19, with 7 bases that match TRBD2. The V segment lost 7 bases and the J segment 5 bases; nucleotides outside the gene matches: 13. Germline V gene data show CDR1 as LNHDA and CDR2 as SQIVND (reference sequence). The CDR3 extends over 15 amino acids. CDR3 residues: CASTPSGGWGETQYF. The DNA of the CDR3 is TGTGCCAGTACCCCTAGCGGAGGGTGGGGGGAGACCCAGTACTTC.

This chain connects TRBV11-2 to TRBJ2-5; D gene uncertain. Trimming removed 5 bases at V and 0 bases at J, with 7 bases between. Germline V CDR1 and CDR2: SGHAT, FQNNGV. This CDR3 spans 13 amino acids. The chain's CDR3 is CASSLTYQETQYF. The CDR3 region has the DNA TGTGCCAGCAGCCTAACATACCAAGAGACCCAGTACTTC.

The chain has TRBV5-8 and TRBJ2-1, with 8 bases matching TRBD2. The CDR3 contains 16 residues. CDR1 SGHTS and CDR2 YDEGEE come from the germline V gene. Trimming took 1 base from V and 6 from J; bases not matched to a gene: 9. This CDR3 is CASSLFGLAGPNEQFF. CDR3 nucleotide sequence: TGTGCCAGCAGCTTGTTCGGACTAGCAGGTCCCAATGAGCAGTTCTTC.

The chain uses TRBV13 and TRBJ2-3; TRBD2 is a possible D gene (6 bases). Germline values: CDR1 PRHDT, CDR2 FYEKMQ (reference sequence). V dropped 0 bases and J dropped 2 bases, with 9 bases sitting between them. There are 15 residues in the CDR3. CDR3 in amino acids: CASSLGEGVTDTQYF. CDR3 nucleotide sequence: TGTGCCAGCAGCTTAGGGGAGGGCGTCACAGATACGCAGTATTTT.

This rearrangement joins TRBV28 to TRBJ2-1; 13 nucleotides agree with TRBD2. Trimming at V came to 4 bases and at J to 3 bases, leaving 18 bases not matched to a gene. Germline CDR1 is MDHEN and CDR2 is SYDVKM. There are 21 residues in the CDR3. The CDR3 is CASSSEIQRLAGGPNYNEQFF. The CDR3 DNA is TGTGCCAGCAGTTCCGAGATACAAAGACTAGCGGGAGGTCCTAACTACAATGAGCAGTTCTTC.